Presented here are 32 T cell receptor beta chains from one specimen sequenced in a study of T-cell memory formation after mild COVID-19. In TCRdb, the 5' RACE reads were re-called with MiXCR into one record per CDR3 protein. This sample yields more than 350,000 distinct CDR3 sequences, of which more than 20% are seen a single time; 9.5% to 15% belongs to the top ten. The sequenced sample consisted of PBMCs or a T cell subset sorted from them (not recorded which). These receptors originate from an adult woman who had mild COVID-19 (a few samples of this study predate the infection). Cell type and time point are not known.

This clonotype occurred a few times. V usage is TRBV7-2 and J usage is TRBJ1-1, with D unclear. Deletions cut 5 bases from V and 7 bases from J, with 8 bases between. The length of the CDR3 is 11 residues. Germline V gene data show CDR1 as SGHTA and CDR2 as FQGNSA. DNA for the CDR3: TGTGCCAGCAGCGTGAAGGTTGAAGCTTTCTTT. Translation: CASSVKVEAFF.

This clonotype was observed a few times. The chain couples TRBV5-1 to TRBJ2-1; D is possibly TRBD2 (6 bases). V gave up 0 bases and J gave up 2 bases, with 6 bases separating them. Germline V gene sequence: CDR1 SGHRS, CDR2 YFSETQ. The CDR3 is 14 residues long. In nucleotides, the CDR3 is TGCGCCAGCAGCTTGGGCGGGGCCTACAATGAGCAGTTCTTC. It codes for CASSLGGAYNEQFF. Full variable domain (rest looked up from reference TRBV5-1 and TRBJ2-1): KAGVTQTPRYLIKTRGQQVTLSCSPISGHRSVSWYQQTPGQGLQFLFEYFSETQRNKGNFPGRFSGRQFSNSRSEMNVSTLELGDSALYLCASSLGGAYNEQFFGPGTRLTVL.

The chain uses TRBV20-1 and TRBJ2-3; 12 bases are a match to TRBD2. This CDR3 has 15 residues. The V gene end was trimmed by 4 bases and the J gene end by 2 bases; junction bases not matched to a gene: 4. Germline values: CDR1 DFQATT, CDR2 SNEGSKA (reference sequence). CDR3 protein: CSATGLAGITDTQYF. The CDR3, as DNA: TGCAGTGCTACGGGACTAGCGGGTATCACAGATACGCAGTATTTT.

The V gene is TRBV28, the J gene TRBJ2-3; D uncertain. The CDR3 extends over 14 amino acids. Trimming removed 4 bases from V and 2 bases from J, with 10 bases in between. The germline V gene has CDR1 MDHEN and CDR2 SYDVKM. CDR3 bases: TGTGCCAGCAGTTCCCATGGTCTCACAGATACGCAGTATTTT. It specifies CASSSHGLTDTQYF.

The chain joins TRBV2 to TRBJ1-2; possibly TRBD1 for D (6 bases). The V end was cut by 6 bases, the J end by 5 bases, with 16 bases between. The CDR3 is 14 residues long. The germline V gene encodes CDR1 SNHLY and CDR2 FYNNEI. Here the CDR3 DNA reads TGTGCCAGCAGAACTGCAGGGGCTCCGTATGGCTACACCTTC. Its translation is CASRTAGAPYGYTF. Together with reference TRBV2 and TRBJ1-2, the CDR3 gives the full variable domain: EPEVTQTPSHQVTQMGQEVILRCVPISNHLYFYWYRQILGQKVEFLVSFYNNEISEKSEIFDDQFSVERPDGSNFTLKIRSTKLEDSAMYFCASRTAGAPYGYTFGSGTRLTVV.

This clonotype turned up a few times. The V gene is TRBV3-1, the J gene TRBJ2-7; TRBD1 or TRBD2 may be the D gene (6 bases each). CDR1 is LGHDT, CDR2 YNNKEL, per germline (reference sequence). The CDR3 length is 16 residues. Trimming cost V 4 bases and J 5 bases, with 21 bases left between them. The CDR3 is CASSPEVFWGADEQYF. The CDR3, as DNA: TGTGCCAGCAGCCCCGAGGTGTTTTGGGGGGCGGACGAGCAGTACTTC.

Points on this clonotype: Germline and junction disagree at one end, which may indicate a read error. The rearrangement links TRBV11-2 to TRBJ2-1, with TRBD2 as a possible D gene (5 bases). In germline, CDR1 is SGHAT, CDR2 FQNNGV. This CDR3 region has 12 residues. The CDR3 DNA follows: TGTGCCAGCTTCGGACTCTACAATGAGCAGTTATTC. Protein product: CASFGLYNEQLF. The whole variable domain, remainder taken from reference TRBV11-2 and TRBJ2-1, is EAGVAQSPRYKIIEKRQSVAFWCNPISGHATLYWYQQILGQGPKLLIQFQNNGVVDDSQLPKDRFSAERLKGVDSTLKIQPAKLEDSAVYLCASFGLYNEQLFGPGTRLTVL.

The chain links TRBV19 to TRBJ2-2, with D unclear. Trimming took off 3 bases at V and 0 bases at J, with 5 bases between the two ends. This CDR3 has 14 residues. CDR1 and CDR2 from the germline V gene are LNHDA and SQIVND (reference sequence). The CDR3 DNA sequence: TGTGCCAGTAGTATCTCATCGAACACCGGGGAGCTGTTTTTT. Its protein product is CASSISSNTGELFF.

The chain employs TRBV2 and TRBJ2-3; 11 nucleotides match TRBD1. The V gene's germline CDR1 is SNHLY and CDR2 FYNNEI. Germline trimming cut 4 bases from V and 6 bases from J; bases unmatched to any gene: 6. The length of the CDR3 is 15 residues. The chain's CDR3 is CASSVGTGGADTQYF. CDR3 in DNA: TGTGCCAGCAGTGTAGGGACAGGGGGGGCCGATACGCAGTATTTT.

CDR3 bases: TGTGCCAGCAGCTTTCGAATGACAGGCGGCAGGGAGACCCAGTACTTC. This translates into CASSFRMTGGRETQYF. The rearrangement uses TRBV5-5 and TRBJ2-5; possibly TRBD1 for D (6 bases). This CDR3 is 16 amino acids long. V was trimmed by 2 bases and J by 5 bases, leaving 19 bases between them. Germline CDR1 is SGHKS and CDR2 is YYEKEE (reference sequence).

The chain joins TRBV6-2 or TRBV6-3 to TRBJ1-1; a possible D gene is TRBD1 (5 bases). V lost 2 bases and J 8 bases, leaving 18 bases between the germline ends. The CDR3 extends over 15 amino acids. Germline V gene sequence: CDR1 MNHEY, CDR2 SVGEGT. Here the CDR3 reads CASSYDGTSKYEAFF. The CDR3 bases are TGTGCCAGCAGTTACGATGGGACCTCGAAGTACGAAGCTTTCTTT.

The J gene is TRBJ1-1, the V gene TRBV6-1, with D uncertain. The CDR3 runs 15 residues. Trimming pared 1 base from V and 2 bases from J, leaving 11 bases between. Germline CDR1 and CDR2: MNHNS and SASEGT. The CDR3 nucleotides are TGTGCCAGCAGTGAAGAGTTGGGGTACAACACTGAAGCTTTCTTT. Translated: CASSEELGYNTEAFF.

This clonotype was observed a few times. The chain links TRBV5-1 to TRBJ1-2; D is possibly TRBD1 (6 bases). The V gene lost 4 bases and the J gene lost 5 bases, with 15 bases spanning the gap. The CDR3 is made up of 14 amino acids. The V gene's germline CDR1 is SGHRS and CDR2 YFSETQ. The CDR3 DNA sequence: TGCGCCAGCAGCCCGGGGGCAGGTATTTATGGCTACACCTTC. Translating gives CASSPGAGIYGYTF.

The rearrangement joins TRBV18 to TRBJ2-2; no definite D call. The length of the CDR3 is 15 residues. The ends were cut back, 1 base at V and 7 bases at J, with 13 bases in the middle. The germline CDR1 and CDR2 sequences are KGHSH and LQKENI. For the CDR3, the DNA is TGTGCCAGCTCACCACGGGCGGCGAATGTCGGGGAGCTGTTTTTT. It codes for CASSPRAANVGELFF. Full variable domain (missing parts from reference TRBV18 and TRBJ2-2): NAGVMQNPRHLVRRRGQEARLRCSPMKGHSHVYWYRQLPEEGLKFMVYLQKENIIDESGMPKERFSAEFPKEGPSILRIQQVVRGDSAAYFCASSPRAANVGELFFGEGSRLTVL.

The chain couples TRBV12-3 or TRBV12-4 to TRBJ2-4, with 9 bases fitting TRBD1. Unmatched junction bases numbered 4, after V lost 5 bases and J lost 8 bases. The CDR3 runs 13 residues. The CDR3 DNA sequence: TGTGCCAGCAGTGTCGGACAGGGGTACATTCAGTACTTC. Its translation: CASSVGQGYIQYF.

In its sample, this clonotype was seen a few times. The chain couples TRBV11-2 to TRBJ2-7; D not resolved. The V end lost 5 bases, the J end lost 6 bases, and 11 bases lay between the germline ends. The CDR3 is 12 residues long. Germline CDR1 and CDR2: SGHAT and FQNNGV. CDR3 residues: CASSVGYTEQYF. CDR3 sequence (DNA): TGTGCCAGCAGCGTCGGCTATACCGAGCAGTACTTC.

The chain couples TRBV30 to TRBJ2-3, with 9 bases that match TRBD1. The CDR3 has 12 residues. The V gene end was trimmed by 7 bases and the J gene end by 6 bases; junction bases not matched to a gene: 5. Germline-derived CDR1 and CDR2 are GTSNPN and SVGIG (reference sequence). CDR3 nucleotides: TGTGCCTTGGGACAGGGTGTGGATACGCAGTATTTT. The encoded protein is CALGQGVDTQYF.

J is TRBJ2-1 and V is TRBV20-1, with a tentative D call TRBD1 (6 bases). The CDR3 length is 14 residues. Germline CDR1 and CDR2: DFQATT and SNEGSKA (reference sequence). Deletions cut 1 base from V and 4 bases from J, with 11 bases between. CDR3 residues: CSARAPDRYNEQFF. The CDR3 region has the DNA TGCAGTGCTAGAGCGCCGGACAGATACAATGAGCAGTTCTTC.

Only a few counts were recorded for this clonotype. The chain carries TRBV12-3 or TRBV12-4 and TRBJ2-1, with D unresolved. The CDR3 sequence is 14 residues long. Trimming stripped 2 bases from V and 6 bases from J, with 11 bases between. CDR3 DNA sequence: TGTGCCAGCAGTTTAAACCCCCCGGGCAATGAGCAGTTCTTC. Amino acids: CASSLNPPGNEQFF.

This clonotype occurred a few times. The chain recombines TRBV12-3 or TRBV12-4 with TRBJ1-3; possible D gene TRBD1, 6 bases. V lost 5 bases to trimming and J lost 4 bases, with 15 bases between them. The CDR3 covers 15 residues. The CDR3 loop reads CASSQTGSEGNTIYF. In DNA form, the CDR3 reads TGTGCCAGCAGTCAGACAGGCTCTGAGGGAAACACCATATATTTT.

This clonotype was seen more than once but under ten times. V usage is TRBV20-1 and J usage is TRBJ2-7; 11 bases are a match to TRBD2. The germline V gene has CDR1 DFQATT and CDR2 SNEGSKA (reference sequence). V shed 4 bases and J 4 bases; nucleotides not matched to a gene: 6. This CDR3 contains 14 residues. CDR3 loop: CSATGTSGHYEQYF. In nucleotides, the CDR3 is TGCAGTGCTACCGGGACTAGCGGACATTACGAGCAGTACTTC.

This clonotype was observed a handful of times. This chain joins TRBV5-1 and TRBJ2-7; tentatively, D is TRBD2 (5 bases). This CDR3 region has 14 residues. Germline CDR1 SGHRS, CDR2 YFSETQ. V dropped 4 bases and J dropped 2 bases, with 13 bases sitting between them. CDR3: CASSVRTYPYEQYF. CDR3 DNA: TGCGCCAGCAGCGTCCGGACTTATCCCTACGAGCAGTACTTC.

This CDR3 reads CAISDVGNQPQHF. The CDR3 nucleotides are TGTGCCATCAGTGATGTTGGCAATCAGCCCCAGCATTTT. This chain joins TRBV10-3 and TRBJ1-5; no definite D call. V lost 3 bases and J 2 bases, leaving 5 bases between the germline ends. The CDR3 totals 13 residues. CDR1 and CDR2 from the germline V gene are ENHRY and SYGVKD.

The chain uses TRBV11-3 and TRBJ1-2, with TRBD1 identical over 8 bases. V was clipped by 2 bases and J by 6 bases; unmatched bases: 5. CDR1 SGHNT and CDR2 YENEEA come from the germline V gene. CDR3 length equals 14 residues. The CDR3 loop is CASSLRQGADGYTF. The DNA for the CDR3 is TGTGCCAGCAGCTTAAGGCAGGGGGCTGATGGCTACACCTTC. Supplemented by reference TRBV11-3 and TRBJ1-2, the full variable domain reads EAGVVQSPRYKIIEKKQPVAFWCNPISGHNTLYWYLQNLGQGPELLIRYENEEAVDDSQLPKDRFSAERLKGVDSTLKIQPAELGDSAVYLCASSLRQGADGYTFGSGTRLTVV.

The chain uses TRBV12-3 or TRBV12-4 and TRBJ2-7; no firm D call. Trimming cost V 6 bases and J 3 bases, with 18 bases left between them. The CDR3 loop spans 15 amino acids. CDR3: CASSLFSYSLYEQYF. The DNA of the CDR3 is TGTGCCAGCAGCCTCTTTTCGTACTCTCTCTACGAGCAGTACTTC.

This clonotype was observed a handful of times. The CDR3 sequence: CASSLSTPYTDTQYF. The DNA for the CDR3 is TGCGCCAGCAGCTTGTCCACCCCTTACACAGATACGCAGTATTTT. The chain joins TRBV5-1 to TRBJ2-3, with no clear D. V gave up 1 base and J gave up 2 bases, with 11 bases separating them. Looked up from germline, CDR1 is SGHRS and CDR2 is YFSETQ. CDR3 length: 15 residues.

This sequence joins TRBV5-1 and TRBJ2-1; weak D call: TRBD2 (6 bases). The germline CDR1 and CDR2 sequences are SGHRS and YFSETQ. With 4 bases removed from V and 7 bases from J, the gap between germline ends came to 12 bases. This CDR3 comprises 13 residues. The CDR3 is CASSPNRGNEQFF. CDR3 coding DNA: TGCGCCAGCAGCCCGAATCGGGGGAATGAGCAGTTCTTC.

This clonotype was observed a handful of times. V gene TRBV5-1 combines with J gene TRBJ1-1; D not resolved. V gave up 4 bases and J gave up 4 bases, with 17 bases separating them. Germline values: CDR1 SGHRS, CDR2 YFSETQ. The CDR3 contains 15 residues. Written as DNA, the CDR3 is TGCGCCAGCAGCCGGGAGGGATCGTGGGGCACTGAAGCTTTCTTT. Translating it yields CASSREGSWGTEAFF.

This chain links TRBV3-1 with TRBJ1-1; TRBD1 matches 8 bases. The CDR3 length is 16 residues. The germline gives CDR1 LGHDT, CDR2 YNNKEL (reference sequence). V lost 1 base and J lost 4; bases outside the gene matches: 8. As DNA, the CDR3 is TGTGCCAGCAGCCAAGGGGGTTTCAGGGGGCGCACTGAAGCTTTCTTT. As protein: CASSQGGFRGRTEAFF.

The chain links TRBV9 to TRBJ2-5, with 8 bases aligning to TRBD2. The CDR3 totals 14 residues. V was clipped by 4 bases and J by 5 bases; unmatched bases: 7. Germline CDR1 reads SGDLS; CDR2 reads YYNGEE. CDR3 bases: TGTGCCAGCAGCCCAGGGACTAGATTCGAGACCCAGTACTTC. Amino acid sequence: CASSPGTRFETQYF.

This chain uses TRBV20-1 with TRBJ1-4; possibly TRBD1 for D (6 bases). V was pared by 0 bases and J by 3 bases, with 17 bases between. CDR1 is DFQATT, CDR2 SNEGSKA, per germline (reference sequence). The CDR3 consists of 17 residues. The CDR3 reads CSARDGNWGASNEKLFF. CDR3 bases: TGCAGTGCTAGAGATGGAAATTGGGGGGCGTCTAATGAAAAACTGTTTTTT.

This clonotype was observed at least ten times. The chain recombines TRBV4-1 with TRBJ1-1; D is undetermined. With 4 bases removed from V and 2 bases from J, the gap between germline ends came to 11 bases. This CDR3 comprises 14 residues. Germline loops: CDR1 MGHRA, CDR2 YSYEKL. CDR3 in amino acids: CASSRRRDNTEAFF. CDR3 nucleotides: TGCGCCAGCAGCCGCCGTCGGGATAACACTGAAGCTTTCTTT.